What follows describes a single T cell receptor (beta chain). Its antigen is still unknown. These data originate in a study of T-cell reconstitution after alpha-beta-depleted transplantation in children. General observations from the study: Approximately two months post-transplant, alpha-beta T cells reportedly originated from several hundred expanded graft clones. Newly made T cells mostly supplied T-cell counts and diversity one year after transplant. High day-60 TCRbeta diversity in some patients came from surviving recipient T cells and thymic progenitors.

The CDR3 consists of 16 residues. The authors prepared the TCRbeta library with unique molecular identifiers. One entry per CDR3 protein results from TCRdb running MiXCR on the PCR reads. The sample lists some 310,000 distinct CDR3 sequences, 23% seen once, with 9.5% to 13% in the top ten. The chain recombines TRBV21-1 with TRBJ1-1; TRBD1 is the table's D call and was not checked against the DNA. TRBV21-1 is flagged as a pseudogene. The TCR originated in a male patient younger than 18 who had a stem cell transplant for acute lymphoblastic leukemia, so the T cells may come from the graft donor. The source was PBMCs, mostly from graft donor cells, collected 180 days after TCRalphabeta/CD19-depleted stem cell transplant. The CDR3, as DNA: TGTGCCAGCAGCCAACACGAGGGGGGTCGGAACACTGAAGCTTTCTTT. This encodes CASSQHEGGRNTEAFF.